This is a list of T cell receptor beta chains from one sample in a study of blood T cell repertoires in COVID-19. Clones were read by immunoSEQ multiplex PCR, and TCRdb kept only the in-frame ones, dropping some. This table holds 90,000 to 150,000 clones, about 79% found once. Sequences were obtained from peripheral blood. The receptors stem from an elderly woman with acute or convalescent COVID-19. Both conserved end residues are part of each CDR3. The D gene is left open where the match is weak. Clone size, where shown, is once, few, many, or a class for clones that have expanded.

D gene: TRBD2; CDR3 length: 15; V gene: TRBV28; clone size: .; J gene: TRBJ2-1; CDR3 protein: CASSFAGGPYNEQFF; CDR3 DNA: TGTGCCAGCAGTTTCGCGGGAGGCCCCTACAATGAGCAGTTCTTC
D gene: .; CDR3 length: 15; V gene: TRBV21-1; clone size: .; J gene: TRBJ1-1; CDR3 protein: CASSKDSPLNTEAFF; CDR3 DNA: TGTGCCAGCAGCAAGGACAGCCCATTGAACACTGAAGCTTTCTTT
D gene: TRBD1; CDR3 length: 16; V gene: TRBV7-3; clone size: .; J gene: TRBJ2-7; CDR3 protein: CASSTMDRENTYEQYF; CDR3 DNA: TGTGCCAGCAGCACCATGGACAGGGAAAATACCTACGAGCAGTACTTC
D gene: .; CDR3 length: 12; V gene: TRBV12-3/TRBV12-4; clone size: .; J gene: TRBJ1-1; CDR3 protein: CASSFEETEAFF; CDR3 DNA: TGTGCCAGCAGTTTCGAGGAGACTGAAGCTTTCTTT
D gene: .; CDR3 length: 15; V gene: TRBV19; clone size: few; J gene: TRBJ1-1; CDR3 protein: CASSIMTFGNTEAFF; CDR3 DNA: TGTGCCAGTAGTATAATGACATTTGGGAACACTGAAGCTTTCTTT
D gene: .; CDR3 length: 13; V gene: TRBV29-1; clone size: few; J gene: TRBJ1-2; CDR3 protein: CSVETQFDYGYTF; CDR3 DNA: TGCAGCGTTGAAACGCAGTTTGACTATGGCTACACCTTC
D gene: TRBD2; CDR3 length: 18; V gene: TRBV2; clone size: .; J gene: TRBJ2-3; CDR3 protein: CASSKSPGTSGGRDTQYF; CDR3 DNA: TGTGCCAGCAGTAAATCCCCAGGGACTAGCGGGGGACGAGATACGCAGTATTTT
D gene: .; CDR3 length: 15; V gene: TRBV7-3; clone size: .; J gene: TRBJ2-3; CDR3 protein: CASSLEGGIGDTQYF; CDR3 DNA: TGTGCCAGCAGCTTAGAGGGGGGGATAGGAGATACGCAGTATTTT
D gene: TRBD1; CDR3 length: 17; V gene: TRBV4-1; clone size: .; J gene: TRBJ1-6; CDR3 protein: CASSQTGQGGYNSPLHF; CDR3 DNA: TGCGCCAGCAGCCAAACAGGACAGGGCGGGTATAATTCACCCCTCCACTTT
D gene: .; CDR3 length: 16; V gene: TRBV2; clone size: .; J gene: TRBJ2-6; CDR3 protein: CASRALGSSGANVLTF; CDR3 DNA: TGTGCCAGCAGAGCCCTTGGGAGCTCTGGGGCCAACGTCCTGACTTTC
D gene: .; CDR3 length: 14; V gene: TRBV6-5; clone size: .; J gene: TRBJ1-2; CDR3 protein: CASSDTQSPYGYTF; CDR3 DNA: TGTGCCAGCTCGGACACGCAATCCCCTTATGGCTACACCTTC
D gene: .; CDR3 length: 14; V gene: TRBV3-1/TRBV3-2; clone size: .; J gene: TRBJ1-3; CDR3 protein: CASSQASSGNTIYF; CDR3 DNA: TGTGCCAGCAGCCAGGCCAGCTCTGGAAACACCATATATTTT
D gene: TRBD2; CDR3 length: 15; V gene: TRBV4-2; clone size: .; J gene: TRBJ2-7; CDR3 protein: CASSLIAGQAYEQYF; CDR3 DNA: TGTGCCAGCAGCCTAATAGCGGGCCAAGCCTACGAGCAGTACTTC
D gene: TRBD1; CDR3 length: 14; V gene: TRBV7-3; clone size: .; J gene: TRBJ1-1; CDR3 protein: CASSRTGSGTEAFF; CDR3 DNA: TGTGCCAGCAGCCGGACAGGGAGTGGAACTGAAGCTTTCTTT
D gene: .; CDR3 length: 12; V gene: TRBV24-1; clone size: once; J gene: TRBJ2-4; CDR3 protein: CATSDPGNIQYF; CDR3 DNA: TGTGCCACCAGTGATCCAGGGAACATTCAGTACTTC
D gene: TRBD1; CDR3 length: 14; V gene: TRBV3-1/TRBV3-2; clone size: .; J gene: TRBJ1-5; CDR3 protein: CASSLGQDNQPQHF; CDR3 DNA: TGTGCCAGCAGCCTGGGACAGGACAATCAGCCCCAGCATTTT
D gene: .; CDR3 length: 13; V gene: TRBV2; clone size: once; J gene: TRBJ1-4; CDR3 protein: CASSATVNEKLFF; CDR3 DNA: TGTGCCAGCAGTGCAACAGTTAATGAAAAACTGTTTTTT
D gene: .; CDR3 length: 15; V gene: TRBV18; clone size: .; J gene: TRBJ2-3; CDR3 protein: CASSPKVGGTDTQYF; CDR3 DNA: TGTGCCAGCTCACCAAAAGTCGGAGGCACAGATACGCAGTATTTT
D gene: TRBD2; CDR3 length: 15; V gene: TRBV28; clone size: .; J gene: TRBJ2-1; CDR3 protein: CASTRQLAGSNEQFF; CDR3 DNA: TGTGCCAGCACTCGTCAACTAGCGGGATCCAATGAGCAGTTCTTC
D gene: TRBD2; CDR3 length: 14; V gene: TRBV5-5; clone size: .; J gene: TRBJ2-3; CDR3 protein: CASSVRDYTDTQYF; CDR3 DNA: TGTGCCAGCAGCGTCCGGGACTACACAGATACGCAGTATTTT
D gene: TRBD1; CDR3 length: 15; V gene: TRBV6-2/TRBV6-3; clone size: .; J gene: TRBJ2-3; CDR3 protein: CASSYRDSSTDTQYF; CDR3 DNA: TGTGCCAGCAGTTACCGGGACAGCAGCACAGATACGCAGTATTTT
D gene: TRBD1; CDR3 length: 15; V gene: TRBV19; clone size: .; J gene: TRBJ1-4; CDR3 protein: CASSSRQGWIEKLFF; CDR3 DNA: TGTGCCAGTAGTTCCAGACAGGGATGGATTGAAAAACTGTTTTTT
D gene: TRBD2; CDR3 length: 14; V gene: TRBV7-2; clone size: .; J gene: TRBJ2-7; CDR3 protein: CATSGGGSPYEQYF; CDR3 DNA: TGTGCCACCTCGGGGGGGGGTAGTCCCTACGAGCAGTACTTC
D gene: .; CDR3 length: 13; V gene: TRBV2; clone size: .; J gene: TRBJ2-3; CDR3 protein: CASSPPLTDTQYF; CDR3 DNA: TGTGCCAGCAGTCCCCCCCTCACAGATACGCAGTATTTT
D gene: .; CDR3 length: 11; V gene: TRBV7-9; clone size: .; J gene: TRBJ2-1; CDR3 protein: CASSRGAAQFF; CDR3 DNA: TGTGCCAGCAGTCGGGGGGCTGCGCAGTTCTTC
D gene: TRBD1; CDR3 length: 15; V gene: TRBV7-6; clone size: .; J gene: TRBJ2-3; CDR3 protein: CASSLDRSWADTQYF; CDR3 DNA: TGTGCCAGCAGCTTGGACAGGTCGTGGGCAGATACGCAGTATTTT
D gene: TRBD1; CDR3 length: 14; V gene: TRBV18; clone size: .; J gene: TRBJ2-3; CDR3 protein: CASSLGQGADTQYF; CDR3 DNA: TGTGCCAGCTCACTAGGACAGGGGGCGGATACGCAGTATTTT
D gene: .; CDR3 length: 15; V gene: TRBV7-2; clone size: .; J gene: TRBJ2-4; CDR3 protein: CASSFRGRGKNIQYF; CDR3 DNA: TGTGCCAGCAGCTTCAGGGGTAGGGGCAAAAACATTCAGTACTTC
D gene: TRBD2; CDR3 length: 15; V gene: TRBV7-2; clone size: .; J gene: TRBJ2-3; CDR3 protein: CASRPGTISTDTQYF; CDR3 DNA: TGTGCCAGCAGACCCGGGACTATTAGCACAGATACGCAGTATTTT
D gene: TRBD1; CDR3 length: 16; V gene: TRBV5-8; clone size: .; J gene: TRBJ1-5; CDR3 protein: CASSRTGALSNQPQHF; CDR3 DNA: TGTGCCAGCAGCCGGACAGGGGCATTAAGCAATCAGCCCCAGCATTTT
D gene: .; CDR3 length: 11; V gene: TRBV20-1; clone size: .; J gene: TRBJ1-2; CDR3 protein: CSYSQGFGYTF; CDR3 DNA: TGCAGCTATTCTCAGGGGTTTGGCTACACCTTC
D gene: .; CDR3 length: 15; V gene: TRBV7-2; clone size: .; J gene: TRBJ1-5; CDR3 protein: CASSWGPTVNQPQHF; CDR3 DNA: TGTGCCAGCAGCTGGGGCCCCACCGTCAATCAGCCCCAGCATTTT
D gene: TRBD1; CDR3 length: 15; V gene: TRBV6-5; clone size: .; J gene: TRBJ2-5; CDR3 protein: CASSYLGTAKETQYF; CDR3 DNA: TGTGCCAGCAGTTACCTTGGGACAGCAAAAGAGACCCAGTACTTC
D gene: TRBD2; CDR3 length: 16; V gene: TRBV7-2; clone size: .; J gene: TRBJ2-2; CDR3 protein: CASNLAGAPNTGELFF; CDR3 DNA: TGTGCCAGCAATCTAGCGGGGGCCCCGAACACCGGGGAGCTGTTTTTT
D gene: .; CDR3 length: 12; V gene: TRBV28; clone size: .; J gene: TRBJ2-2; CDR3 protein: CASRGGTGELFF; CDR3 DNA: TGTGCCAGCAGAGGGGGCACCGGGGAGCTGTTTTTT
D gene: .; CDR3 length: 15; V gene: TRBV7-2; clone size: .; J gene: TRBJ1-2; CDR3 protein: CASSLVEHTNYGYTF; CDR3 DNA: TGTGCCAGCAGCTTAGTGGAGCATACTAACTATGGCTACACCTTC
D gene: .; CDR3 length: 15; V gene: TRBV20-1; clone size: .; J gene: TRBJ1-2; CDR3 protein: CSASSLQARGSGYTF; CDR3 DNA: TGCAGTGCTAGTTCCTTGCAGGCTAGAGGGAGTGGCTACACCTTC
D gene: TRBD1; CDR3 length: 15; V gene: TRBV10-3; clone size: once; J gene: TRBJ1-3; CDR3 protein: CAISPGQGRGNTIYF; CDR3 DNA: TGTGCCATCAGCCCGGGACAGGGAAGAGGAAACACCATATATTTT
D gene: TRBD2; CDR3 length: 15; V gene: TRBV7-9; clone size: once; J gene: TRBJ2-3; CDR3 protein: CASSALAAITDTQYF; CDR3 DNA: TGTGCCAGCAGCGCCCTAGCGGCGATCACAGATACGCAGTATTTT
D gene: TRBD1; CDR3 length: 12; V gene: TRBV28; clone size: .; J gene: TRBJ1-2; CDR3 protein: CASWDSAYGYTF; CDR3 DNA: TGTGCCAGCTGGGACAGTGCCTATGGCTACACCTTC
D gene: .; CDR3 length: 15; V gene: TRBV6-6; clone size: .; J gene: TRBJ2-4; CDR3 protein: CASRETGRAKNIQYF; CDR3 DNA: TGTGCCAGCAGGGAGACAGGAAGGGCCAAAAACATTCAGTACTTC
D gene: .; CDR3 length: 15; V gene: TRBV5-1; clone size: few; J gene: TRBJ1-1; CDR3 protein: CASSFDPGRDTEAFF; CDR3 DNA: TGCGCCAGCAGCTTTGACCCGGGGAGGGACACTGAAGCTTTCTTT
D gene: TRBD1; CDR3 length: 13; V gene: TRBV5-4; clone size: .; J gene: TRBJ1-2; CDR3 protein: CASSFTGVEGYTF; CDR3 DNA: TGTGCCAGCAGCTTCACAGGGGTAGAAGGCTACACCTTC
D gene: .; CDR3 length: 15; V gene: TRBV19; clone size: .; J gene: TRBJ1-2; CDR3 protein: CASSPDRSLNYGYTF; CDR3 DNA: TGTGCCAGTAGTCCCGACAGAAGTCTTAACTATGGCTACACCTTC
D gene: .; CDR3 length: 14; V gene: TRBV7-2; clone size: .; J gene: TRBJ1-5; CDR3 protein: CASSLTQGAQPQHF; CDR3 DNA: TGTGCCAGCAGCCTAACGCAGGGCGCCCAGCCCCAGCATTTT
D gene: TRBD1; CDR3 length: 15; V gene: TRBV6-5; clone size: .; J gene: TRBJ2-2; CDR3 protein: CASGRQGFYTGELFF; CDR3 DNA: TGTGCCAGCGGGAGACAGGGATTTTACACCGGGGAGCTGTTTTTT